This T cell receptor (beta chain) originates from a study of blood T cell repertoires in COVID-19. Clones were sequenced by immunoSEQ multiplex PCR, and TCRdb holds only the in-frame ones, with some missing. Here the sample spans 450,000 to 500,000 clones, roughly 87% being singletons. Unmatched junction bases numbered 11, after V lost 3 bases and J lost 3 bases. Germline assignment: CDR1 KGHSH and CDR2 LQKENI. This CDR3 spans 17 amino acids. V and J are TRBV18 and TRBJ1-2, with 9 bases lining up with TRBD1. Sample: PBMCs or T cells enriched from blood (not recorded which). The sequence came from a woman aged 18 to 35 who had recovered from COVID-19. The CDR3 bases are TGTGCCAGCTCACCCTTACTACTCCGGGACAGGGACTATGGCTACACCTTC. It yields the protein CASSPLLLRDRDYGYTF.